This paragraph covers one TCR beta chain sequence. The CDR3 is 17 residues long. V lost 0 bases to trimming and J lost 1 base; unmatched junction nucleotides: 7. Per germline, CDR1 LGHNA and CDR2 YNFKEQ. The authors divided CD4+ cells into CD45RA+ naive and CD45RA-negative memory subsets. The entry originates in a study of shared clonotypes between healthy human individuals. As for the study in general: The cohort had two women and a few men, ages 18 to 49.

The method was immunoSEQ multiplex PCR; TCRdb's version includes in-frame clones alone and lacks a portion of them. The data contain 550,000 to 850,000 clones, roughly 70% of them singletons. The sequencing input was memory CD4+ T cells sorted from blood. Subset here: CD45RA-negative fraction. V and J are TRBV4-2 and TRBJ2-3; 7 nucleotides line up with TRBD2. This sequence originates from a woman aged 30 to 39 in good health. This CDR3 is CASSQDRGGVGTDTQYF. CDR3 sequence (DNA): TGTGCCAGCAGCCAAGATCGCGGGGGAGTAGGCACAGATACGCAGTATTTT.